This entry lists 26 T cell receptor beta chains sequenced from one sample in a study of blood T cell repertoires in COVID-19 (dated by TCRdb to 2018 to 2020). The library was obtained by the immunoSEQ multiplex PCR assay. Here the immuneACCESS table is served through TCRdb, limited to in-frame sequences with V and J called. Missing clones are a known gap in these copies; in checked studies unresolved V genes cover under half, and the rest lacks a known reason. For this sample the table gives about 190,000 clones, of which less than 80% were detected only once. The ten largest clones add up to roughly 12% of the sample. The source material was peripheral blood. The receptors come from a man in his forties or fifties who had recovered from COVID-19.

This rearrangement joins TRBV3-1 (or the pseudogene TRBV3-2) to TRBJ1-1; possible D gene TRBD1, 6 bases. The CDR3 is made up of 14 amino acids. V shed 2 bases and J shed 3 bases, with 10 bases lying between them. Germline values: CDR1 LGHDT, CDR2 YNNKEL (reference sequence). For the CDR3, the DNA is TGTGCCAGCAGCCAAACAGGGAAGGACACTGAAGCTTTCTTT. Translated: CASSQTGKDTEAFF.

This chain links TRBV27 with TRBJ2-3; 7 bases fit TRBD1. CDR1 is MNHEY and CDR2 is SMNVEV in the germline V gene (reference sequence). Trimming at V came to 5 bases and at J to 10 bases, leaving 21 bases not matched to a gene. The CDR3 sequence is 17 residues long. The CDR3 bases are TGTGCCAGCAGTCCACACCGACAGGGTAGTCCCCACCTTGCGCAGTATTTT. It codes for CASSPHRQGSPHLAQYF.

The genes are TRBV7-9 and TRBJ1-5; tentatively, D is TRBD1 (5 bases). V lost 4 bases to trimming and J lost 9 bases, with 16 bases between them. Germline CDR1 reads SEHNR; CDR2 reads FQNEAQ (reference sequence). The CDR3 has 14 residues. In DNA form, the CDR3 reads TGTGCCAGCAGCTCCGACTGGGGCTTCGCGCCCCAGCATTTT. Residues: CASSSDWGFAPQHF.

The rearrangement uses TRBV10-3 and TRBJ2-1; 10 bases agree with TRBD2. V dropped 8 bases and J dropped 9; count of bases not matched to a gene: 7. Germline loops: CDR1 ENHRY, CDR2 SYGVKD. This CDR3 region has 13 residues. The CDR3 sequence: CAIGLAGVGEQFF. The CDR3 bases are TGTGCCATCGGGCTAGCGGGAGTGGGTGAGCAGTTCTTC.

This chain connects TRBV6-5 to TRBJ1-1; possible D gene TRBD1, 6 bases. The CDR3 extends over 14 amino acids. V was trimmed by 6 bases and J by 4 bases, leaving 15 bases between them. CDR1 and CDR2 (germline): MNHEY, SVGAGI. The CDR3 region has the DNA TGTGCCAGCAGAGAGGGGGTGATCGGCACTGAAGCTTTCTTT. Encoded protein: CASREGVIGTEAFF.

V usage is TRBV6-6 and J usage is TRBJ1-5, with D maybe TRBD1 (6 bases). Germline V gives CDR1 MNHNY, CDR2 SVGAGI (reference sequence). V lost 8 bases to trimming and J lost 6 bases, with 20 bases between them. This CDR3 contains 15 residues. The CDR3 sequence is CASQLSAQGTQPQHF. In DNA form, the CDR3 reads TGTGCCAGCCAGCTGTCAGCACAGGGTACTCAGCCCCAGCATTTT.

The CDR3 region has the DNA TGTGCCAGCAGTGAAGCGGTCCGGAACTATGGCTACACCTTC. It codes for CASSEAVRNYGYTF. The chain recombines TRBV6-1 with TRBJ1-2; no clear D gene. V lost 0 bases, J lost 2 bases, and 7 bases lay in between. CDR3 length: 14 amino acids. The germline V gene encodes CDR1 MNHNS and CDR2 SASEGT.

This chain joins TRBV5-4 and TRBJ1-2; the D gene is possibly TRBD1 (5 bases). Germline V lookup: CDR1 SGHNT, CDR2 YYREEE (reference sequence). The CDR3 is made up of 14 amino acids. Trimming left V 0 bases short and J 8 bases short, with 14 bases between. CDR3 residues: CASSLVTELSGYTF. The CDR3, as DNA: TGTGCCAGCAGCTTGGTGACAGAGCTCTCGGGCTACACCTTC.

The CDR3 sequence is CAWSVREGYIQYF. CDR3 in DNA: TGTGCCTGGAGTGTACGGGAGGGATACATTCAGTACTTC. The chain links TRBV30 to TRBJ2-4; 8 bases align to TRBD2. CDR3 length: 13 residues. The ends lost 0 bases at V and 8 bases at J; junction bases unmatched: 3. Germline V gene data show CDR1 as GTSNPN and CDR2 as SVGIG (reference sequence).

J is TRBJ2-5 and V is TRBV19, with 8 bases that match TRBD1. CDR3 size: 15 residues. With V trimmed by 3 bases and J by 2 bases, 5 bases remained unmatched. CDR1 LNHDA and CDR2 SQIVND come from the germline V gene (reference sequence). The CDR3: CASSINRGSQETQYF. CDR3 bases: TGTGCCAGTAGTATTAACAGGGGGTCTCAAGAGACCCAGTACTTC.

The V call is TRBV7-8, the J call TRBJ1-5, with 7 bases that match TRBD1. CDR1 SGHVS and CDR2 FQNEAQ come from the germline V gene. This CDR3 spans 17 amino acids. The J segment lost 4 bases and the V segment lost 5 bases, leaving 14 bases of the junction unmatched. CDR3 protein: CASSHHRGASGNQPQHF. CDR3 coding DNA: TGTGCCAGCAGCCATCACAGGGGCGCCTCGGGGAATCAGCCCCAGCATTTT.

The chain has TRBV19 and TRBJ2-3; 9 positions match TRBD2. Germline-derived CDR1 and CDR2 are LNHDA and SQIVND (reference sequence). The CDR3 is 15 amino acids. V shed 7 bases, J shed 3 bases, and the junction held 8 bases outside the gene matches. CDR3 amino acids: CASTESGRLTDTQYF. The CDR3 nucleotides read TGTGCCAGTACCGAAAGCGGGAGGTTAACAGATACGCAGTATTTT.

This clone was seen only once. Written as DNA, the CDR3 is TGTGCCAGCAGCTTAGGTAGGGGCTCGGGGACAGTTGGGTACACTGAAGCTTTCTTT. It codes for CASSLGRGSGTVGYTEAFF. The genes are TRBV7-2 and TRBJ1-1; 7 nucleotides align to TRBD1. Germline V gene lookup returns CDR1 SGHTA and CDR2 FQGNSA. The CDR3 runs to 19 residues. J was trimmed by 3 bases and V by 1 base; bases with no gene match: 17.

This chain uses TRBV1 with TRBJ2-3; the DNA was not used to check the table's D call, TRBD2. TRBV1 is a known pseudogene. The CDR3 consists of 21 residues. CDR3 sequence: CTSSQIPGTSGRAVMGDTQYF. The CDR3 DNA follows: TGCACCAGCAGCCAAATTCCCGGGACTAGCGGGAGGGCCGTTATGGGTGATACGCAGTATTTT.

The genes are TRBV10-3 and TRBJ2-3; 7 nucleotides line up with TRBD1. The CDR3 runs to 15 residues. Germline assignment: CDR1 ENHRY and CDR2 SYGVKD. The ends lost 6 bases at V and 6 bases at J; junction bases unmatched: 12. The CDR3 protein is CAIRGTAVTADTQYF. As DNA, the CDR3 is TGTGCCATCAGGGGGACAGCCGTTACTGCTGATACGCAGTATTTT.

The count of this clone is one. V gene TRBV7-3 combines with J gene TRBJ2-3, with 9 bases aligning to TRBD2. The junction had 10 bases not matched to a gene; V was cut back by 4 bases and J by 5 bases. The CDR3 runs to 16 residues. Germline CDR1 is SGHTA and CDR2 is FQGTGA. CDR3 sequence reads: CASSSLGAGGIDTQYF. CDR3 coding DNA: TGTGCCAGCAGCTCGCTTGGAGCGGGAGGTATAGATACGCAGTATTTT.

The rearrangement joins TRBV9 to TRBJ2-1; TRBD2 aligns across 13 bases. The CDR3 is 16 residues long. J lost 7 bases, V lost 3 bases, and 7 bases had no gene match. From germline, CDR1 is SGDLS and CDR2 YYNGEE. The CDR3 sequence: CASSARGLAGTNEQFF. The CDR3 DNA reads TGTGCCAGCAGCGCTAGGGGACTAGCGGGAACTAATGAGCAGTTCTTC.

As concerns this clone: The same CDR3 is also encoded by other DNA sequences in this sample. The V and J genes are TRBV29-1 and TRBJ2-5; 16 nucleotides match TRBD2. The CDR3 totals 14 residues. CDR1 and CDR2 from the germline V gene are SQVTM and ANQGSEA. V was pared by 6 bases and J by 2 bases, with 0 bases of the junction left unmatched. The CDR3 DNA follows: TGCAGCGTGGGACTAGCGGGAGGGCAAGAGACCCAGTACTTC. It is translated as CSVGLAGGQETQYF.

The CDR3: CASSDRAGESDEQYF. The CDR3 DNA reads TGTGCCAGCAGTGACAGAGCGGGAGAATCCGACGAGCAGTACTTC. The J gene is TRBJ2-7, the V gene TRBV6-1, with 8 bases lining up with TRBD2. Per the germline V gene, CDR1 is MNHNS and CDR2 is SASEGT. After removal of 3 bases from V and 5 bases from J, the junction contained 9 bases not matched to a gene. There are 15 residues in the CDR3.

V is TRBV27 and J is TRBJ2-6, with D tentatively TRBD2 (5 bases). Germline loops: CDR1 MNHEY, CDR2 SMNVEV (reference sequence). This CDR3 is built from 13 residues. Trimming took 10 bases from V and 3 from J, leaving 10 bases between them. The CDR3, as DNA: TGTGCCACGAGGGCCCATGGGGCCAACGTCCTGACTTTC. Translated: CATRAHGANVLTF.

This clone came up a few times. The chain is built from TRBV19 and TRBJ1-5; D possibly corresponds to TRBD1 (5 bases). The CDR3 covers 15 residues. Germline CDR1 reads LNHDA; CDR2 reads SQIVND (reference sequence). V lost 1 base and J lost 1, with 8 bases in between. CDR3 DNA: TGTGCCAGTAGTATAGGTAGGACAAGCAATCAGCCCCAGCATTTT. Its protein is CASSIGRTSNQPQHF.

The chain joins TRBV2 to TRBJ1-2; 7 bases line up with TRBD1. CDR1 SNHLY and CDR2 FYNNEI come from the germline V gene. Trimming took 4 bases from V and 4 from J; bases not matched to a gene: 6. The CDR3 consists of 14 residues. This chain's CDR3 is CASSGGTAFYGYTF. The CDR3 nucleotides read TGTGCCAGCAGTGGCGGGACAGCGTTCTATGGCTACACCTTC.

The V gene is TRBV6-5, the J gene TRBJ1-5; D is perhaps TRBD1 (6 bases). V lost 6 bases, J lost 0 bases, and 12 bases lay in between. Germline values: CDR1 MNHEY, CDR2 SVGAGI. The CDR3 is made up of 15 amino acids. This CDR3 is CASSRGRYSNQPQHF. Here the CDR3 DNA reads TGTGCCAGCAGCAGGGGACGTTATAGCAATCAGCCCCAGCATTTT.

This clone was counted once. The V gene is TRBV19, the J gene TRBJ2-7; perhaps TRBD1 as D (5 bases). The CDR3 sequence is 14 residues long. Germline values: CDR1 LNHDA, CDR2 SQIVND (reference sequence). Trimming removed 10 bases from V and 6 bases from J, with 22 bases in between. CDR3 DNA sequence: TGTGCCACCGCAGGCAGGGTAACGGTTGGCGAGCAGTACTTC. Translation: CATAGRVTVGEQYF.

CDR3 amino acids: CASSLGLAGGPLTEQFF. CDR3 DNA sequence: TGCGCCAGCAGCTTGGGACTAGCGGGAGGGCCCTTAACTGAGCAGTTCTTC. The V gene is TRBV5-1, the J gene TRBJ2-1; 14 bases are shared with TRBD2. Looked up from germline, CDR1 is SGHRS and CDR2 is YFSETQ. This CDR3 is 17 amino acids long. The J segment lost 9 bases and the V segment lost 0 bases, leaving 8 bases of the junction unmatched.

The CDR3 sequence is CATSSESGSVYNEQFF. The CDR3 nucleotides read TGTGCCACCAGCAGTGAAAGCGGGAGTGTTTACAATGAGCAGTTCTTC. The chain has TRBV15 and TRBJ2-1, with 8 bases identical to TRBD2. The CDR3 covers 16 residues. Germline CDR1 reads LNHNV; CDR2 reads YYDKDF (reference sequence). V lost 3 bases, J lost 4 bases, and 8 bases stayed unmatched.